This T cell receptor beta chain was found in a study of PD-1 blockade in classical Hodgkin lymphoma. About this clone: Its antigen remains unidentified.

As to time point: cycle 4 day 1 (C4D1), after about 6 weeks of nivolumab. All patients relapsed after autologous stem cell transplantation, and brentuximab vedotin exposure varied. Best responses fell into complete response, partial response or progressive disease. TCRdb's table, derived via immunoSEQ multiplex PCR, lists solely in-frame clones and lacks some. The data hold 110,000 or so clones, with roughly nine tenths observed a single time. Study-level findings and limits: Newly diagnosed patients were reported to start with lower TCR diversity than healthy donors.

This clonotype originated in a human donor with classical Hodgkin lymphoma. The specimen comprised peripheral blood mononuclear cells (PBMCs), sampled before the fourth cycle of nivolumab.

The CDR3 DNA reads TGCGCCAGCAGCCAAGTTGCCCCCAGCGGGAGTGTGGGAGATACGCAGTATTTT. Its translation is CASSQVAPSGSVGDTQYF. The chain joins TRBV4-1 to TRBJ2-3; 8 bases align to TRBD2. Germline lookup yields CDR1 MGHRA and CDR2 YSYEKL. CDR3 length equals 18 residues. J lost 5 bases, V lost 1 base, and 14 bases had no gene match.